This T cell receptor (beta chain) was recovered during a study of chemoradiotherapy in HPV16-positive cancers. Generated by immunoSEQ multiplex PCR, the TCRdb table keeps only in-frame clones and is missing some. The sample lists 3,000 to 4,000 clones, around 82% seen once, with around 3.1% in the top ten. V lost 4 bases to trimming and J lost 9 bases; unmatched junction nucleotides: 5. The germline V gene encodes CDR1 ENHRY and CDR2 SYGVKD. The CDR3 runs to 13 residues. The sequence derives from a human donor with HPV-associated anogenital cancer. This material consisted of tumor tissue, taken from a patient who underwent chemoradiotherapy. V is TRBV10-3 and J is TRBJ2-1, with TRBD1 matching 8 bases. The CDR3 nucleotides read TGTGCCATCAGTGTGCAGGGGGCAGTTGAGCAGTTCTTC. Its protein is CAISVQGAVEQFF.